Below, 14 T cell receptor beta chains from the same sample are listed, as sequenced in a study of T cell responses to AZD1222 COVID-19 vaccine. The data were produced by immunoSEQ multiplex PCR, yet TCRdb's version contains in-frame clones alone and is incomplete. The sample lists approximately 150,000 clones; nearly 90% were seen once. This material consisted of peripheral blood, taken on day 0 of AZD1222 vaccination. The source is an adult in good health.

V is TRBV28 and J is TRBJ2-1; TRBD1 matches 8 bases. J was trimmed by 8 bases and V by 3 bases; bases with no gene match: 12. Looked up from germline, CDR1 is MDHEN and CDR2 is SYDVKM. The CDR3 consists of 16 residues. In nucleotides, the CDR3 is TGTGCCAGCAGTTTCTCCCGGGACAGGAGTATGGATGAGCAGTTCTTC. Residues: CASSFSRDRSMDEQFF. Looking up the rest from reference TRBV28 and TRBJ2-1 gives the full variable domain: DVKVTQSSRYLVKRTGEKVFLECVQDMDHENMFWYRQDPGLGLRLIYFSYDVKMKEKGDIPEGYSVSREKKERFSLILESASTNQTSMYLCASSFSRDRSMDEQFFGPGTRLTVL.

This clone was seen a single time. The chain has TRBV12-5 and TRBJ1-1; no firm D call. Germline assignment: CDR1 LGHNT and CDR2 FRNRAP. The ends were cut back, 0 bases at V and 5 bases at J, with 10 bases in the middle. The CDR3 runs to 14 residues. Here the CDR3 DNA reads TGTGCTAGTGGTTTGGTACCTATCGGGACTGAAGCTTTCTTT. This encodes CASGLVPIGTEAFF.

This chain links TRBV6-2 or TRBV6-3 with TRBJ1-1; D call uncertain. V lost 1 base, J lost 0 bases, and 9 bases lay in between. Germline V CDR1 and CDR2: MNHEY, SVGEGT. CDR3 length: 15 residues. CDR3 coding DNA: TGTGCCAGCAGTTACTTAACGGGCTTGAACACTGAAGCTTTCTTT. Residues: CASSYLTGLNTEAFF.

The rearrangement uses TRBV6-2 or TRBV6-3 and TRBJ1-6, with D possibly matching TRBD1 (6 bases). The CDR3 runs 15 residues. CDR1 MNHEY and CDR2 SVGEGT come from the germline V gene. V dropped 5 bases and J dropped 5 bases, with 13 bases sitting between them. CDR3 DNA: TGTGCCAGCAGTCACCCGGACAGAGATAATTCACCCCTCCACTTT. Its protein is CASSHPDRDNSPLHF.

This chain uses TRBV7-8 with TRBJ1-6, with a tentative D call TRBD1 (5 bases). This CDR3 contains 15 residues. V dropped 3 bases and J dropped 7 bases, with 13 bases sitting between them. Germline loops: CDR1 SGHVS, CDR2 FQNEAQ. The CDR3 DNA reads as TGTGCCAGCAGCTTGGCGGGGGGGAGCAATTCACCCCTCCACTTT. It codes for CASSLAGGSNSPLHF.

This chain links TRBV12-3 or TRBV12-4 with TRBJ1-1; D gene unclear. V gave up 2 bases and J gave up 1 base, with 2 bases separating them. The CDR3 loop spans 12 amino acids. CDR3: CASSLRNTEAFF. CDR3 DNA sequence: TGTGCCAGCAGTTTAAGGAACACTGAAGCTTTCTTT.

The chain joins TRBV12-5 to TRBJ1-1; the match to TRBD1 covers 8 bases. CDR3 length: 13 amino acids. Trimming at V came to 4 bases and at J to 11 bases, leaving 9 bases not matched to a gene. Germline V CDR1 and CDR2: LGHNT, FRNRAP. CDR3 in DNA: TGTGCTAGTGGTTCTACAGGGGGGACTGGCGCTTTCTTT. Translated, it gives CASGSTGGTGAFF.

This rearrangement joins TRBV28 to TRBJ1-1, with 9 bases that match TRBD1. This CDR3 is built from 17 residues. V shed 5 bases, J shed 11 bases, and the junction held 21 bases outside the gene matches. Germline CDR1 is MDHEN and CDR2 is SYDVKM. The CDR3 nucleotides read TGTGCCAGCAGTCTCCCCGGTGTCGGGACAGGGAAAAATCAGGCTTTCTTT. This translates into CASSLPGVGTGKNQAFF.

The chain recombines TRBV6-5 with TRBJ1-1; D is possibly TRBD1 (6 bases). Between the trimmed V and J ends, which lost 6 bases and 4 bases, there was a span of 12 bases. Germline CDR1 is MNHEY and CDR2 is SVGAGI. The CDR3 contains 13 residues. CDR3 residues: CASRKQGTTEAFF. The CDR3 nucleotides read TGTGCCAGCAGGAAACAGGGTACCACTGAAGCTTTCTTT.

The rearrangement uses TRBV2 and TRBJ1-3; 7 nucleotides align to TRBD1. Germline CDR1 is SNHLY and CDR2 is FYNNEI. This CDR3 contains 14 residues. The V and J ends lost 4 bases and 7 bases, in that order; junction bases with no gene match: 7. The CDR3 region is CASSANEGANTIYF. DNA for the CDR3: TGTGCCAGCAGTGCTAACGAGGGGGCGAACACCATATATTTT.

J is TRBJ2-5 and V is TRBV14; 12 nucleotides line up with TRBD1. Unmatched junction bases numbered 6, after V lost 4 bases and J lost 6 bases. In germline, CDR1 is SGHDN, CDR2 FVKESK. The CDR3 sequence is 15 residues long. DNA of the CDR3: TGTGCCAGCAGCCGCGGGACAGGGGGCCTAAAGACCCAGTACTTC. This sequence encodes CASSRGTGGLKTQYF.

This clone was seen a single time. The genes are TRBV18 and TRBJ1-1; D unclear. Trimming removed 6 bases at V and 1 base at J, with 6 bases between. This CDR3 comprises 12 residues. CDR1 is KGHSH and CDR2 is LQKENI in the germline V gene. The CDR3 loop is CASSLKNTEAFF. The CDR3 DNA follows: TGTGCCAGCTCCCTCAAGAACACTGAAGCTTTCTTT.

V is TRBV6-5 and J is TRBJ1-2; a possible D gene is TRBD1 (5 bases). CDR3 length equals 14 residues. Trimming removed 2 bases at V and 4 bases at J, with 11 bases between. Germline V gene sequence: CDR1 MNHEY, CDR2 SVGAGI. The CDR3, as DNA: TGTGCCAGCAGTTACGACAGCCGGGGCTATGGCTACACCTTC. It is translated as CASSYDSRGYGYTF.

This chain links TRBV12-3 or TRBV12-4 with TRBJ1-3; D ambiguous. The CDR3 has 11 amino acids. Trimming stripped 6 bases from V and 6 bases from J, with 6 bases between. The CDR3 region has the DNA TGTGCCAGCAGCCCCGAAAACACCATATATTTT. Protein product: CASSPENTIYF.